These 5 T cell receptor beta chains came from one sample sequenced in a study of regulatory T cells in long-lasting Graves disease. Time point noted: newly diagnosed GD, antithyroid drugs for less than 3 months. Following extraction of RNA from PBMCs, that RNA was used to make the TCR library. Building of the TCR beta libraries involved iRepertoire HTBI primers and Arm-PCR of CDR3 regions. One entry per CDR3 protein, called by TCRdb with MiXCR from the multiplex PCR reads. The repertoire holds 520,000 or so distinct CDR3 sequences, with more than 10% as singletons. This sample was shared with a second study, whose subject was T cells in Graves' hyperthyroidism and ophthalmopathy.

This material consisted of peripheral blood mononuclear cells (PBMCs), taken at new diagnosis, from a patient treated with antithyroid drugs. The receptors come from a woman aged 25 to 39 with Graves disease.

This clonotype was found many times. The V call is TRBV30, the J call TRBJ1-5; TRBD1 matches at 11 bases. Losses at the gene ends were 4 bases for V and 4 bases for J; bases not matched to a gene: 6. This CDR3 region has 15 residues. Germline V gene sequence: CDR1 GTSNPN, CDR2 SVGIG (reference sequence). The CDR3 loop reads CAWTPRDRGNQPQHF. The CDR3 coding sequence is TGTGCCTGGACCCCAAGGGACAGGGGGAATCAGCCCCAGCATTTT.

The chain joins TRBV7-8 to TRBJ2-4; possible D gene TRBD2, 6 bases. Germline CDR1 SGHVS, CDR2 FQNEAQ. The CDR3 totals 16 residues. The V end lost 2 bases, the J end lost 0 bases, and 11 bases lay between the germline ends. The CDR3 nucleotides read TGTGCCAGCAGCTTACGTAGCGGAAAAGCCAAAAACATTCAGTACTTC. Translating it yields CASSLRSGKAKNIQYF.

This clonotype was seen repeatedly, ten times or more. The rearrangement joins TRBV11-2 to TRBJ1-2; 8 bases line up with TRBD1. Germline CDR1 is SGHAT and CDR2 is FQNNGV. Trimming removed 1 base from V and 5 bases from J; junction bases left unmatched: 6. There are 15 residues in the CDR3. CDR3 in DNA: TGTGCCAGCAGCTTAGGGACAGGGAACCCTTATGGCTACACCTTC. It translates to CASSLGTGNPYGYTF.

As to this clonotype: A single base separates this from a much larger clone, so it may be a read error. The rearrangement links TRBV11-2 to TRBJ2-7; D could derive from TRBD1 or TRBD2 (6 bases each). Germline CDR1 and CDR2: SGHAT and FQNNGV. V was pared by 3 bases and J by 3 bases, with 18 bases between. The CDR3 sequence is 16 residues long. CDR3 coding DNA: TGTGCCAGCAGCTTCGGAGTGGGGGGCCTCGGCTACGAGCAGTACGTC. Translated: CASSFGVGGLGYEQYV.

This clonotype was counted ten times or more. This chain links TRBV24-1 with TRBJ2-2; D gene ambiguous. The CDR3 is 16 amino acids. V dropped 6 bases and J dropped 2 bases, with 15 bases sitting between them. CDR1 and CDR2 from the germline V gene are KGHDR and SFDVKD. This chain's CDR3 is CATSPRALGNTGELFF. In nucleotides, the CDR3 is TGTGCCACCAGTCCTAGAGCCCTGGGAAACACCGGGGAGCTGTTTTTT.